This T cell receptor (beta chain) stems from a study of shared clonotypes between healthy human individuals. For the study at large: Three CD4 naive, three CD4 memory, two CD8 naive and one CD8 memory plate were used per donor.

Profiling relied on immunoSEQ multiplex PCR, and the TCRdb table lists in-frame clones only, not all of them. The profile shows around 2,000,000 clones, about 94% of them singletons. Germline lookup yields CDR1 GTSNPN and CDR2 SVGIG (reference sequence). The CDR3 consists of 14 residues. V lost 5 bases to trimming and J lost 4 bases; unmatched junction nucleotides: 7. Naive CD8 cells lacked CD45RO and underwent positive selection for CCR7, leaving out terminally differentiated effector memory CD45RA+ cells. This TCR was recovered from a man aged 18 to 29 in good health. The chain combines TRBV30 with TRBJ2-5, with 10 bases fitting TRBD2. The source material was naive CD8+ T cells sorted from blood. DNA for the CDR3: TGTGCCTGGGTCGAGCGGGGGGGCAGAGAGACCCAGTACTTC. This codes for CAWVERGGRETQYF.